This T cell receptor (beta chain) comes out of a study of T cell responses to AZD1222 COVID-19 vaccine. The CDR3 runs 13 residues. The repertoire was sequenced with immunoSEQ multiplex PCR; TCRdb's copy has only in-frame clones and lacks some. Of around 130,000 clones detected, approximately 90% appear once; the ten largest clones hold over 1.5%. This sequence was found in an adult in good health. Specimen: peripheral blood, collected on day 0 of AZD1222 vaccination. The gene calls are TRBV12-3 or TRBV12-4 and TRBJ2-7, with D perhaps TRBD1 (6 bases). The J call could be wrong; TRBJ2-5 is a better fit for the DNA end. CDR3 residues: CASSLAGGETQYF. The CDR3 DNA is TGTGCCAGCAGTTTAGCAGGGGGAGAGACCCAGTACTTC.